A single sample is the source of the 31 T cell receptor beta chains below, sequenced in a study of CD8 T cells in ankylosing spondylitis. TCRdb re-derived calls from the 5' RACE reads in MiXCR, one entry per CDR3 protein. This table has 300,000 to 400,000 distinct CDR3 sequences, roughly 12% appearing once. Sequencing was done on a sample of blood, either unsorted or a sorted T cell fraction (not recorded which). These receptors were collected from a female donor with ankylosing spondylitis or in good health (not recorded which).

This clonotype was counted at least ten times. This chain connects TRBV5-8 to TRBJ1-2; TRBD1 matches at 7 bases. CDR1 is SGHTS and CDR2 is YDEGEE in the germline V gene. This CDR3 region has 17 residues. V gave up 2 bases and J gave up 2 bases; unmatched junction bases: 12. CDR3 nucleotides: TGTGCCAGCAGCTTCTGGACAGGCGACAACTCGAACTATGGCTACACCTTC. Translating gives CASSFWTGDNSNYGYTF.

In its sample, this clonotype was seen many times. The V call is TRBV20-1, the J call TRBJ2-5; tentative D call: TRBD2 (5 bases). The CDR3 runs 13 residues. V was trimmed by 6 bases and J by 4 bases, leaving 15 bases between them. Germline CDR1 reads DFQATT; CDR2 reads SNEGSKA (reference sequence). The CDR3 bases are TGCAGTGCCCCCAATCCGGGGAGAGAGACCCAGTACTTC. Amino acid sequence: CSAPNPGRETQYF.

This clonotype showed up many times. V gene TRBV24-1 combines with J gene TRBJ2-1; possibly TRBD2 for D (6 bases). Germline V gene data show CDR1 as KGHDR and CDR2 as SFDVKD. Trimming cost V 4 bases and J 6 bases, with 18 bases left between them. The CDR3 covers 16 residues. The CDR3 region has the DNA TGTGCCACCAGTGAGTCCGCGGGGAGTCCCCTCAATGAGCAGTTCTTC. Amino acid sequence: CATSESAGSPLNEQFF.

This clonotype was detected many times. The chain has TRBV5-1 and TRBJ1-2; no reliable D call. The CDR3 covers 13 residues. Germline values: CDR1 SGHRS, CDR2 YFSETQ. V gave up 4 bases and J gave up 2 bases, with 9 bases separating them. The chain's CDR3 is CASSLDGNYGYTF. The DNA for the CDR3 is TGCGCCAGCAGCCTCGACGGGAACTATGGCTACACCTTC.

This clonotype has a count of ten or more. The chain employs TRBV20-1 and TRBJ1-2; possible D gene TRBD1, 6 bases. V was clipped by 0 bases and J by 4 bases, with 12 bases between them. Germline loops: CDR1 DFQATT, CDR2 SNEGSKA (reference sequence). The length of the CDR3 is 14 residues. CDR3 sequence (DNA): TGCAGTGCTAGAGATTATGACAGGATCTATGGCTACACCTTC. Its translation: CSARDYDRIYGYTF.

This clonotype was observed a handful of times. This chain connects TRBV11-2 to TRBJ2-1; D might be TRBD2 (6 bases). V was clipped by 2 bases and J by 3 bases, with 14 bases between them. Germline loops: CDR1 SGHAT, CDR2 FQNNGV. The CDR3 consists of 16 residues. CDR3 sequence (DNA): TGTGCCAGCAGCTTATGGACGGGGGAAGACTACAATGAGCAGTTCTTC. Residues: CASSLWTGEDYNEQFF.

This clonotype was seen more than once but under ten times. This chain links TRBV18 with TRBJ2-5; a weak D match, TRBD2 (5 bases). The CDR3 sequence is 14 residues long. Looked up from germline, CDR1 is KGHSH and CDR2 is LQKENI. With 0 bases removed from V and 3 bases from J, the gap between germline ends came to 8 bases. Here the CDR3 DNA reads TGTGCCAGCTCACCACCGAGGGCAGAAGAGACCCAGTACTTC. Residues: CASSPPRAEETQYF.

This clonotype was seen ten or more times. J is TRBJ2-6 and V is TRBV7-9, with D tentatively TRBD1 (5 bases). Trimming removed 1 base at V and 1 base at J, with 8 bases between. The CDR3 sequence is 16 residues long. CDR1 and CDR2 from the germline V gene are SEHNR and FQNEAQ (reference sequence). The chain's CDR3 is CASSLEQASGANVLTF. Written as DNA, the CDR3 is TGTGCCAGCAGCTTAGAACAGGCTTCTGGGGCCAACGTCCTGACTTTC.

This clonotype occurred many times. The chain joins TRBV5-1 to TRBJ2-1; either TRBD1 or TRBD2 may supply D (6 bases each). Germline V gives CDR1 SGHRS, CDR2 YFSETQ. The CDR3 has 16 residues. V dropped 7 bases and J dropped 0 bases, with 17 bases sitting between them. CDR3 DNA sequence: TGCGCCAGCGACACTGGGGGGCCGAGCTCCTACAATGAGCAGTTCTTC. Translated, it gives CASDTGGPSSYNEQFF.

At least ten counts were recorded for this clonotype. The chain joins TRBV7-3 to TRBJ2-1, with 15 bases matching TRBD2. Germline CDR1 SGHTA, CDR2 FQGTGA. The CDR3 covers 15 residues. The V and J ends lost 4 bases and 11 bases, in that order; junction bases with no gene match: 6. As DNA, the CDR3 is TGTGCCAGCAGCTCTTTAGGGACTAGCGGGGGGCAGCAGTTCTTC. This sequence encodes CASSSLGTSGGQQFF.

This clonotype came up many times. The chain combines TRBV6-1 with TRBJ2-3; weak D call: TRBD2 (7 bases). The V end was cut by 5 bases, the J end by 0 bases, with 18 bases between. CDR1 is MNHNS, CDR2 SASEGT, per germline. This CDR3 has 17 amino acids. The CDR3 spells CASSPRGGRASTDTQYF. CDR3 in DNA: TGTGCCAGCAGTCCAAGGGGGGGGAGGGCTAGCACAGATACGCAGTATTTT.

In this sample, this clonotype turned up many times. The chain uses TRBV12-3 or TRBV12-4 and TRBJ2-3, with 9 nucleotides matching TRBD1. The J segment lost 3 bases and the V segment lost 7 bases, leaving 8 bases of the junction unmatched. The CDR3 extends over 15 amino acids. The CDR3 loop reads CASNLPGQGTDTQYF. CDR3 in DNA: TGTGCCAGCAATCTGCCGGGACAGGGTACAGATACGCAGTATTTT.

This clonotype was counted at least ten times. The CDR3 DNA follows: TGTGCCAGCAGCCCTTGGACAGGCGGGAACACTGAAGCTTTCTTT. Translation gives CASSPWTGGNTEAFF. The V and J genes are TRBV7-2 and TRBJ1-1; 7 nucleotides agree with TRBD1. The CDR3 is 15 residues long. CDR1 is SGHTA, CDR2 FQGNSA, per germline. V shed 5 bases and J 1 base; nucleotides not matched to a gene: 7.

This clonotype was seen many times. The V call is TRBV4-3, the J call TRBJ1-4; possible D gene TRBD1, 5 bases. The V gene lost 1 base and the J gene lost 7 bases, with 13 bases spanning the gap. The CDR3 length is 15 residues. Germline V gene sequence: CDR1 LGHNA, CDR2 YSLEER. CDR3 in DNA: TGCGCCAGCAGCCAAGGCGGGACCTTAATTGAAAAACTGTTTTTT. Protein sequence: CASSQGGTLIEKLFF.

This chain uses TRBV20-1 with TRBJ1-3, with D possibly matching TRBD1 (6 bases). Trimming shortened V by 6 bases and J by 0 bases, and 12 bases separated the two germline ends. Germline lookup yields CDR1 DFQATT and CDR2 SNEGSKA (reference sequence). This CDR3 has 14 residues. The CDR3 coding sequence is TGCAGTGCATGGGGGCCTGACTCTGGAAACACCATATATTTT. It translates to CSAWGPDSGNTIYF.

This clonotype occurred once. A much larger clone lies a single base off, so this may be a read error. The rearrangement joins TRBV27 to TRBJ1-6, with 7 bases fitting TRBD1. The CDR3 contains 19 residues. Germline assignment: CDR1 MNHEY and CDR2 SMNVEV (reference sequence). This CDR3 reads CASKTALGQRPTYNSSLHF. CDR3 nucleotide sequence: TGTGCCAGCAAGACGGCGTTGGGACAGAGACCCACCTATAATTCATCCCTCCACTTT.

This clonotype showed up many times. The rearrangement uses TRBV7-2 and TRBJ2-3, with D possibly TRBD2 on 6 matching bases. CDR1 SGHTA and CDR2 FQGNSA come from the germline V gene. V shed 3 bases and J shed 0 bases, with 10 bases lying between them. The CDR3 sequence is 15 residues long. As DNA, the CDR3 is TGTGCCAGCAGCTTTCCCGGGACTAGCACAGATACGCAGTATTTT. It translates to CASSFPGTSTDTQYF.

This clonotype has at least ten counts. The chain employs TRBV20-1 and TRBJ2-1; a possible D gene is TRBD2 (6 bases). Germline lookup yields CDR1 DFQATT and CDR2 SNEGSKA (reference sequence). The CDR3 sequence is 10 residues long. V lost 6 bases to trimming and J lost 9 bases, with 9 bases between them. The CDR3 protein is CSARRGEQFF. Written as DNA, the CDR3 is TGCAGTGCGAGGCGGGGTGAGCAGTTCTTC.

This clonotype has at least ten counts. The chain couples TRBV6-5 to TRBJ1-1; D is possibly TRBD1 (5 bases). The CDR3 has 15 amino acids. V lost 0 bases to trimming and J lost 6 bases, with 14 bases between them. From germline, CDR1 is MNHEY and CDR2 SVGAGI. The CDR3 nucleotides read TGTGCCAGCAGTTACTCGAACCCCGGGGCTGCTGAAGCTTTCTTT. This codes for CASSYSNPGAAEAFF.

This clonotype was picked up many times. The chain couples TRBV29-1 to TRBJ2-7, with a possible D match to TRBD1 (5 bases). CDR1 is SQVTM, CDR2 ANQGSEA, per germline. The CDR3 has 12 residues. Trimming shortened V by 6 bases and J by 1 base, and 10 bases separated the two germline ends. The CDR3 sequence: CSVLQESYEQYF. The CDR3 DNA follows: TGCAGCGTCCTACAGGAGTCCTACGAGCAGTACTTC.

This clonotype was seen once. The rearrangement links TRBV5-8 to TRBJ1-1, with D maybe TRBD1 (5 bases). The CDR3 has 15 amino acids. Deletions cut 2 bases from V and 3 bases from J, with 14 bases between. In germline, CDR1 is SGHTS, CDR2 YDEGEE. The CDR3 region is CASSFIPGEHTEAFF. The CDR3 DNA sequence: TGTGCCAGCAGCTTTATCCCGGGGGAGCACACTGAAGCTTTCTTT.

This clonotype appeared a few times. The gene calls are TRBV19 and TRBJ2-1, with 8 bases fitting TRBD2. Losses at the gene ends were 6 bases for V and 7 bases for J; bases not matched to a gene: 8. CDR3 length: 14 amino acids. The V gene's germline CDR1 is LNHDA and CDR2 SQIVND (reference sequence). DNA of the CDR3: TGTGCCAGTAGGGTTACGGGAGGGGGGAATGAGCAGTTCTTC. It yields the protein CASRVTGGGNEQFF.

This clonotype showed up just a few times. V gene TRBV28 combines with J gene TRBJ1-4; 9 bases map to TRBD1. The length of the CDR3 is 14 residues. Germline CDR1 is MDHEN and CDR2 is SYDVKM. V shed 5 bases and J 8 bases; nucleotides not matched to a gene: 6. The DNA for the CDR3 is TGTGCCAGCAGTGGGGGACAGGGAGGCGAAAAACTGTTTTTT. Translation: CASSGGQGGEKLFF. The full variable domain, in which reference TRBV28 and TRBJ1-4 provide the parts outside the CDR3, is DVKVTQSSRYLVKRTGEKVFLECVQDMDHENMFWYRQDPGLGLRLIYFSYDVKMKEKGDIPEGYSVSREKKERFSLILESASTNQTSMYLCASSGGQGGEKLFFGSGTQLSVL.

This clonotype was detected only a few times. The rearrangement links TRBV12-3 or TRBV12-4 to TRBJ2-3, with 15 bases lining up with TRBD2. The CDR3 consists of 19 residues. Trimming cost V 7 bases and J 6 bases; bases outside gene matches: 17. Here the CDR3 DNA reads TGTGCCAGCATCTTTCGGGGACTAGCGGGAGGCGACGGGAGGGATACGCAGTATTTT. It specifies CASIFRGLAGGDGRDTQYF.

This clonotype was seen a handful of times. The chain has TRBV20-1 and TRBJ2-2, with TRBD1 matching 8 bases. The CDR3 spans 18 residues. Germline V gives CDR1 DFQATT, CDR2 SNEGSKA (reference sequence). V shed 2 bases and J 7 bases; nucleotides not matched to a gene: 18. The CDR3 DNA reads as TGCAGTGCTAGAAACAGACAGGGGAAAATGAGTAACGGCGGGGAGCTGTTTTTT. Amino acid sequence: CSARNRQGKMSNGGELFF.

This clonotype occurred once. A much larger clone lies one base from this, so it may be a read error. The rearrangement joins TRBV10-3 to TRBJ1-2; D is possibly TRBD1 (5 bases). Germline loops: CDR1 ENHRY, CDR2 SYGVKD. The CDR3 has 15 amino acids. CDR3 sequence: CSISESGGLGRGYTF. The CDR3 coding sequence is TGTTCCATCAGTGAGTCTGGGGGACTTGGTAGAGGCTACACCTTC.

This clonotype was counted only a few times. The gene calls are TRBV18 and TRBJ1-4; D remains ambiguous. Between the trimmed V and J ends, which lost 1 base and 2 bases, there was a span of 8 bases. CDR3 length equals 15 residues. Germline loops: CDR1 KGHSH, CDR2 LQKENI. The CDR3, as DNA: TGTGCCAGCTCACCACGGGAAAAGACTAATGAAAAACTGTTTTTT. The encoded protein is CASSPREKTNEKLFF.

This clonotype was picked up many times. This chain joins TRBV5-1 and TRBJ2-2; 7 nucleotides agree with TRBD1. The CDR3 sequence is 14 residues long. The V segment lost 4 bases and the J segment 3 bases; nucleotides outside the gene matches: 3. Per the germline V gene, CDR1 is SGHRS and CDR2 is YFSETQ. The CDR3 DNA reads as TGCGCCAGCAGCGTAGACAGGGACACCGGGGAGCTGTTTTTT. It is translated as CASSVDRDTGELFF.

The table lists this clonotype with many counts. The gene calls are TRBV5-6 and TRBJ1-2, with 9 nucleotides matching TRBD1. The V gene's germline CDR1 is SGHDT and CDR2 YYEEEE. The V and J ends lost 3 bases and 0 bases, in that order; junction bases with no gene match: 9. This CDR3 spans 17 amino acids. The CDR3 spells CASSWGQGWGPNYGYTF. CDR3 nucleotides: TGTGCCAGCAGCTGGGGACAGGGTTGGGGACCTAACTATGGCTACACCTTC.

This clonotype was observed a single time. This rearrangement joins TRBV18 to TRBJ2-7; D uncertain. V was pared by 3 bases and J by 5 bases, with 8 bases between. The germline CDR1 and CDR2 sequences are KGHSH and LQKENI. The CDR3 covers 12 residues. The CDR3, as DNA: TGTGCCAGCTCACCTCTGTCCGACGAGCAGTACTTC. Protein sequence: CASSPLSDEQYF. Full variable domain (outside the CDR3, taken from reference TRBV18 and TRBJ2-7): NAGVMQNPRHLVRRRGQEARLRCSPMKGHSHVYWYRQLPEEGLKFMVYLQKENIIDESGMPKERFSAEFPKEGPSILRIQQVVRGDSAAYFCASSPLSDEQYFGPGTRLTVT.

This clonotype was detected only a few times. In DNA, the CDR3 is TGTGCCAGCAGTTCCCGACAAAGTCGGGAAAAACTGTTTTTT. As protein: CASSSRQSREKLFF. This chain links TRBV12-3 or TRBV12-4 with TRBJ1-4; no reliable D call. The V gene lost 4 bases and the J gene lost 8 bases, with 14 bases spanning the gap. This CDR3 is built from 14 residues.